This T cell receptor (beta chain) was identified in a study of post-analysis software for immune sequencing data. Germline-derived CDR1 and CDR2 are DFQATT and SNEGSKA (reference sequence). This CDR3 has 14 amino acids. Trimming took off 3 bases at V and 1 base at J, with 12 bases between the two ends. With respect to this clonotype: What it binds is unknown.

Prepared TCR beta cDNA libraries contained unique molecular identifiers. One entry per CDR3 protein, called by TCRdb with MiXCR from the PCR reads. The data contain 800,000 to 950,000 distinct CDR3 sequences, roughly half of them singletons. Broader study findings: TRBV5-6, TRBV5-1 and TRBV20-1 were among roughly five TRBV segments more frequent in patients than controls.

The chain links TRBV20-1 to TRBJ2-5; D may be TRBD1 (6 bases). Material: blood. This sequence originates from a girl aged 5 to 17 with multiple sclerosis. Here the CDR3 DNA reads TGCAGTGCTAGGGAGACAGGACTCCAAGAGACCCAGTACTTC. This sequence encodes CSARETGLQETQYF.